The 18 T cell receptor beta chains given below trace back to one sample, sequenced in a study of molecular identifiers for immune sequencing clone quantification. In TCRdb, the PCR reads were re-called with MiXCR into one record per CDR3 protein. The sample lists about 63,000 distinct CDR3 sequences; under 20% were seen once. What was sequenced was naive CD8+ T cells from blood, with Jurkat cell RNA spiked in. Subset specified: FACS-sorted CD8+CD4-CCR7+CD45RA+ naive T cells. These receptors were taken from a human donor in good health. Some libraries in this study had Jurkat cell RNA spiked in.

This clonotype was counted many times. The chain is built from TRBV11-3 and TRBJ1-5, with D possibly TRBD1 on 6 matching bases. V shed 1 base and J shed 4 bases, with 8 bases lying between them. CDR1 is SGHNT and CDR2 is YENEEA in the germline V gene. The CDR3 totals 14 residues. The CDR3 DNA is TGTGCCAGCAGCTTAGGGGGGCCAAATCAGCCCCAGCATTTT. The encoded protein is CASSLGGPNQPQHF.

This clonotype was recorded at least ten times. This rearrangement joins TRBV7-9 to TRBJ1-5, with a possible D match to TRBD1 (6 bases). This CDR3 has 18 residues. Germline-derived CDR1 and CDR2 are SEHNR and FQNEAQ (reference sequence). V was pared by 5 bases and J by 0 bases, with 20 bases between. The DNA of the CDR3 is TGTGCCAGCAGCGAACACGCCGGTACAGGGAATAGCAATCAGCCCCAGCATTTT. It translates to CASSEHAGTGNSNQPQHF. Supplemented by reference TRBV7-9 and TRBJ1-5, the full variable domain reads DTGVSQNPRHKITKRGQNVTFRCDPISEHNRLYWYRQTLGQGPEFLTYFQNEAQLEKSRLLSDRFSAERPKGSFSTLEIQRTEQGDSAMYLCASSEHAGTGNSNQPQHFGDGTRLSIL.

This clonotype was counted many times. The chain employs TRBV19 and TRBJ1-2; 10 bases are a match to TRBD1. The length of the CDR3 is 14 residues. Per the germline V gene, CDR1 is LNHDA and CDR2 is SQIVND (reference sequence). V lost 10 bases and J lost 4; bases outside the gene matches: 9. The CDR3 loop is CATTGTGATYGYTF. The CDR3 region has the DNA TGTGCCACTACCGGGACAGGGGCTACCTATGGCTACACCTTC.

Worth noting for this clonotype: This clone may be a read error of a much larger clone one base away. The genes are TRBV7-3 and TRBJ2-1; 7 bases map to TRBD2. The ends lost 3 bases at V and 2 bases at J; junction bases unmatched: 7. Germline CDR1 is SGHTA and CDR2 is FQGTGA. The length of the CDR3 is 16 residues. The CDR3 nucleotides are TGTGCCAGCAGCTTTGGGGGGGGGGACCCCTACAATGAGCAGTTCTTC. Protein sequence: CASSFGGGDPYNEQFF.

This clonotype showed up many times. The chain has TRBV7-9 and TRBJ2-3; 7 nucleotides match TRBD2. Losses at the gene ends were 5 bases for V and 2 bases for J; bases not matched to a gene: 4. There are 14 residues in the CDR3. Germline values: CDR1 SEHNR, CDR2 FQNEAQ (reference sequence). CDR3 region: CASSLSGVTDTQYF. Here the CDR3 DNA reads TGTGCCAGCAGCCTGAGCGGGGTCACAGATACGCAGTATTTT.

The sample holds many counts of this clonotype. The rearrangement links TRBV20-1 to TRBJ2-7; 8 bases are a match to TRBD2. Germline assignment: CDR1 DFQATT and CDR2 SNEGSKA (reference sequence). The V and J ends lost 2 bases and 2 bases, in that order; junction bases with no gene match: 11. This CDR3 has 16 residues. CDR3: CSARPPTSGPPYEQYF. The CDR3 DNA reads TGCAGTGCTAGACCTCCTACTAGCGGTCCTCCCTACGAGCAGTACTTC.

For this clonotype: One base away lies a much larger clone, so this may be a sequencing read error. The V and J genes are TRBV19 and TRBJ1-5, with a weak D call TRBD1 (6 bases). The germline gives CDR1 LNHDA, CDR2 SQIVND (reference sequence). V was clipped by 1 base and J by 2 bases, with 9 bases between them. This CDR3 comprises 15 residues. In DNA form, the CDR3 reads TGTGCCAGTAGTATAGGGGCAGGGGGCAATCAGCCCCAGCATTTT. As protein: CASSIGAGGNQPQHF.

This clonotype was observed many times. J is TRBJ2-7 and V is TRBV5-6, with a tentative D call TRBD2 (6 bases). CDR1 SGHDT and CDR2 YYEEEE come from the germline V gene. V was pared by 0 bases and J by 7 bases, with 14 bases between. The CDR3 loop spans 14 amino acids. The CDR3 here is CASSLALLRGEQYF. For the CDR3, the DNA is TGTGCCAGCAGCTTGGCTCTCCTCCGGGGGGAGCAGTACTTC.

This clonotype occurred many times. The chain joins TRBV29-1 to TRBJ2-2, with TRBD2 as a possible D gene (5 bases). The CDR3 loop spans 12 amino acids. V was trimmed by 6 bases and J by 4 bases, leaving 9 bases between them. Germline lookup yields CDR1 SQVTM and CDR2 ANQGSEA. The CDR3 spells CSVVGGTGELFF. In nucleotides, the CDR3 is TGCAGCGTAGTAGGAGGCACCGGGGAGCTGTTTTTT.

The table lists this clonotype with a few counts. The genes are TRBV24-1 and TRBJ1-1; D might be TRBD1 (5 bases). This CDR3 is 12 amino acids long. Per germline, CDR1 KGHDR and CDR2 SFDVKD. Between the trimmed V and J ends, which lost 7 bases and 11 bases, there was a span of 16 bases. The CDR3, as DNA: TGTGCCACCAGGACTCTCGAGGGGAGGGCTTTCTTT. Translation: CATRTLEGRAFF.

This clonotype was recorded many times. The DNA of the CDR3 is TGTGCCAGCAGCCGGACCGTTAGCAATCAGCCCCAGCATTTT. Its protein is CASSRTVSNQPQHF. This chain uses TRBV7-2 with TRBJ1-5, with D unclear. This CDR3 is built from 14 residues. V lost 5 bases to trimming and J lost 0 bases, with 8 bases between them. Germline CDR1 and CDR2: SGHTA and FQGNSA.

V and J are TRBV20-1 and TRBJ2-7; the D is unclear. The CDR3 totals 13 residues. The germline V gene encodes CDR1 DFQATT and CDR2 SNEGSKA (reference sequence). Trimming removed 5 bases from V and 0 bases from J, with 11 bases in between. The CDR3 region is CSAAGWASYEQYF. The CDR3 DNA is TGCAGTGCTGCAGGATGGGCCTCCTACGAGCAGTACTTC.

This chain connects TRBV28 to TRBJ2-1; no firm D call. The CDR3 covers 12 residues. V was shortened by 5 bases and J by 12 bases, with 14 bases between the two germline ends. Germline-derived CDR1 and CDR2 are MDHEN and SYDVKM. The CDR3 region is CASSPPTGVQFF. CDR3 coding DNA: TGTGCCAGCAGTCCCCCAACTGGGGTGCAGTTCTTC.

This clonotype was picked up many times. This rearrangement joins TRBV6-1 to TRBJ1-5, with 9 nucleotides matching TRBD1. Germline V gene data show CDR1 as MNHNS and CDR2 as SASEGT. The CDR3 is made up of 16 amino acids. The J segment lost 0 bases and the V segment lost 6 bases, leaving 6 bases of the junction unmatched. CDR3 sequence: CASRAGTGNSNQPQHF. CDR3 nucleotide sequence: TGTGCCAGCAGAGCCGGGACAGGGAATAGCAATCAGCCCCAGCATTTT.

This clonotype was found many times. The chain uses TRBV11-2 and TRBJ2-5; 9 nucleotides match TRBD2. The CDR3 is 14 residues long. The germline V gene has CDR1 SGHAT and CDR2 FQNNGV. Trimming cost V 5 bases and J 6 bases; bases outside gene matches: 7. This chain's CDR3 is CASSRSGGRKTQYF. CDR3 bases: TGTGCCAGCAGCCGTAGCGGGGGCCGAAAGACCCAGTACTTC.

This clonotype was detected many times. The V gene is TRBV4-3, the J gene TRBJ2-2, with D possibly being TRBD1 or TRBD2 (6 bases each). V shed 1 base and J shed 6 bases, with 24 bases lying between them. Per germline, CDR1 LGHNA and CDR2 YSLEER. This CDR3 is 19 amino acids long. As DNA, the CDR3 is TGCGCCAGCAGCCAAGGTTCAAGGGGGGCAGGGTCTTACGCCGGGGAGCTGTTTTTT. Residues: CASSQGSRGAGSYAGELFF.

Of note for this clonotype: Being one base from a much bigger clone, this may be a read error. The genes are TRBV7-2 and TRBJ2-7; 8 nucleotides line up with TRBD2. Germline V gene lookup returns CDR1 SGHTA and CDR2 FQGNSA. The CDR3 totals 15 residues. Written as DNA, the CDR3 is TGTGCCGGCAGCTTAGTGGCCGGGAGGGCTCGGGAGCAGTACTTC. Protein product: CAGSLVAGRAREQYF. Filled out from reference TRBV7-2 and TRBJ2-7, the complete variable domain reads GAGVSQSPSNKVTEKGKDVELRCDPISGHTALYWYRQSLGQGLEFLIYFQGNSAPDKSGLPSDRFSAERTGGSVSTLTIQRTQQEDSAVYLCAGSLVAGRAREQYFGPGTRLTVT.

Comments on this clonotype: A much more abundant neighbour one base away suggests this may be a read error. CDR3 residues: CASNEALPNTGELSF. Written as DNA, the CDR3 is TGTGCCAGTAATGAGGCACTACCCAACACCGGGGAGCTGTCTTTT. The chain has TRBV19 and TRBJ2-2; D might be TRBD2 (5 bases). The CDR3 contains 15 residues. CDR1 is LNHDA, CDR2 SQIVND, per germline (reference sequence).